A single sample gave rise to the 11 T cell receptor beta chains below, sequenced in a study of blood T cell repertoires in COVID-19. Profiling relied on immunoSEQ multiplex PCR, and the TCRdb table lists in-frame clones only, not all of them. The sample lists 150,000 to 200,000 clones; around 86% were seen once. Sequenced sample: peripheral blood. These receptors were collected from a woman in her thirties with active or convalescent COVID-19.

The gene calls are TRBV11-3 and TRBJ2-1, with 14 bases matching TRBD2. Germline V lookup: CDR1 SGHNT, CDR2 YENEEA. CDR3 length: 16 amino acids. The trim removed 5 bases at V and 7 bases at J, leaving 7 bases unmatched. The CDR3 DNA is TGTGCCAGCAGCGACGGGACTAGCGGGAGAGGGAATGAGCAGTTCTTC. It codes for CASSDGTSGRGNEQFF. Based on the CDR3 plus reference TRBV11-3 and TRBJ2-1, the full variable domain is EAGVVQSPRYKIIEKKQPVAFWCNPISGHNTLYWYLQNLGQGPELLIRYENEEAVDDSQLPKDRFSAERLKGVDSTLKIQPAELGDSAVYLCASSDGTSGRGNEQFFGPGTRLTVL.

V usage is TRBV5-1 and J usage is TRBJ2-1; the D gene is possibly TRBD1 (7 bases). V was clipped by 1 base and J by 5 bases, with 22 bases between them. CDR1 is SGHRS and CDR2 is YFSETQ in the germline V gene. This CDR3 region has 18 residues. This CDR3 is CASSLRAEYRGLNNEQFF. DNA of the CDR3: TGCGCCAGCAGCTTGCGGGCCGAATACAGGGGACTGAACAATGAGCAGTTCTTC.

The chain combines TRBV9 with TRBJ1-2, with 10 positions matching TRBD1. CDR3 length: 14 amino acids. V was pared by 3 bases and J by 3 bases, with 2 bases of the junction left unmatched. Looked up from germline, CDR1 is SGDLS and CDR2 is YYNGEE. CDR3 region: CASSEDRGDYGYTF. In DNA, the CDR3 is TGTGCCAGCAGCGAGGACAGGGGGGACTATGGCTACACCTTC.

The genes are TRBV3-1 (or the pseudogene TRBV3-2) and TRBJ1-2, with unresolved D. CDR3 length: 13 residues. Deletions cut 3 bases from V and 1 base from J, with 6 bases between. Germline assignment: CDR1 LGHDT and CDR2 YNNKEL (reference sequence). CDR3 residues: CASSHGSNYGYTF. The CDR3 region has the DNA TGTGCCAGCAGCCACGGGAGTAACTATGGCTACACCTTC.

The chain is built from TRBV29-1 and TRBJ2-7; D not resolved. This CDR3 has 12 amino acids. Germline CDR1 is SQVTM and CDR2 is ANQGSEA. Trimming took off 3 bases at V and 1 base at J, with 7 bases between the two ends. The CDR3 spells CSVDSDSYEQYF. As DNA, the CDR3 is TGCAGCGTTGACAGCGATTCCTACGAGCAGTACTTC.

This chain joins TRBV5-4 and TRBJ1-4, with 9 bases lining up with TRBD1. The CDR3 length is 16 residues. V lost 1 base to trimming and J lost 6 bases; unmatched junction nucleotides: 7. Per the germline V gene, CDR1 is SGHNT and CDR2 is YYREEE (reference sequence). For the CDR3, the DNA is TGTGCCAGCAGCTTGAGGGGACAGGGTCGGGATGAAAAACTGTTTTTT. Protein product: CASSLRGQGRDEKLFF. The complete variable domain, with remaining parts taken from reference TRBV5-4 and TRBJ1-4, reads ETGVTQSPTHLIKTRGQQVTLRCSSQSGHNTVSWYQQALGQGPQFIFQYYREEENGRGNFPPRFSGLQFPNYSSELNVNALELDDSALYLCASSLRGQGRDEKLFFGSGTQLSVL.

In this sample, this clone turned up once. The chain employs TRBV6-1 and TRBJ1-1; D remains ambiguous. CDR3 size: 13 residues. V was trimmed by 1 base and J by 13 bases, leaving 16 bases between them. Germline V gene data show CDR1 as MNHNS and CDR2 as SASEGT. For the CDR3, the DNA is TGTGCCAGCAGTGAAGGGGCAGGTCAGCCTGGTTTCTTT. This codes for CASSEGAGQPGFF.

The chain has TRBV9 and TRBJ1-1, with unresolved D. The CDR3 extends over 16 amino acids. Germline-derived CDR1 and CDR2 are SGDLS and YYNGEE. Trimming removed 3 bases from V and 6 bases from J, with 21 bases in between. DNA for the CDR3: TGTGCCAGCAGCGGCCTCCGGGGATTCGGTTCGGCTGAAGCTTTCTTT. Protein product: CASSGLRGFGSAEAFF. Complete variable domain (other parts from reference TRBV9 and TRBJ1-1): DSGVTQTPKHLITATGQRVTLRCSPRSGDLSVYWYQQSLDQGLQFLIQYYNGEERAKGNILERFSAQQFPDLHSELNLSSLELGDSALYFCASSGLRGFGSAEAFFGQGTRLTVV.

The V call is TRBV5-1, the J call TRBJ1-2; tentative D call: TRBD1 (6 bases). The germline V gene has CDR1 SGHRS and CDR2 YFSETQ. V dropped 0 bases and J dropped 5 bases, with 8 bases sitting between them. The CDR3 has 13 residues. This chain's CDR3 is CASSLEGVYGYTF. CDR3 nucleotides: TGCGCCAGCAGCTTGGAGGGGGTGTATGGCTACACCTTC.

This chain joins TRBV5-4 and TRBJ2-1, with unresolved D. CDR1 SGHNT and CDR2 YYREEE come from the germline V gene (reference sequence). The length of the CDR3 is 14 residues. V was shortened by 4 bases and J by 4 bases, with 12 bases between the two germline ends. The CDR3 DNA follows: TGTGCCAGCAGCCCATCAGACTTATACAATGAGCAGTTCTTC. It yields the protein CASSPSDLYNEQFF.

This rearrangement joins TRBV27 to TRBJ1-1, with TRBD1 as a possible D gene (5 bases). The germline CDR1 and CDR2 sequences are MNHEY and SMNVEV (reference sequence). The CDR3 is made up of 16 amino acids. V gave up 1 base and J gave up 1 base, with 13 bases separating them. CDR3 DNA sequence: TGTGCCAGCAGTTTATTTGGGGCGGCTTCGAACACTGAAGCTTTCTTT. Translating gives CASSLFGAASNTEAFF.